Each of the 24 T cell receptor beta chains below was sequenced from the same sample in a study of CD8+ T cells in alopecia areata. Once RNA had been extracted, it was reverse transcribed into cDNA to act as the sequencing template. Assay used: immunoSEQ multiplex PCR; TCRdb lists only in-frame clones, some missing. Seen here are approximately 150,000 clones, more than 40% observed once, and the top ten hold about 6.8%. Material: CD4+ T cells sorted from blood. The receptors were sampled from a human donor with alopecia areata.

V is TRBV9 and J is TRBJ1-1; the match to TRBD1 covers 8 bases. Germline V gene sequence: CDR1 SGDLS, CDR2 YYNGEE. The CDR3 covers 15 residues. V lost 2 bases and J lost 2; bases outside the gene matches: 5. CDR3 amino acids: CASSVGTGDNTEAFF. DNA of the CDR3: TGTGCCAGCAGCGTTGGGACAGGAGATAACACTGAAGCTTTCTTT.

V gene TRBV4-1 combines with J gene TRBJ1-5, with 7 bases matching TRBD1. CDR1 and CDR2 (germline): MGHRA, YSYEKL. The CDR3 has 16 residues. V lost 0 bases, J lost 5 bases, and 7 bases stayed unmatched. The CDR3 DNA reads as TGCGCCAGCAGCCAAGATCCGACAGGGCTTCATCAGCCCCAGCATTTT. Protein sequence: CASSQDPTGLHQPQHF.

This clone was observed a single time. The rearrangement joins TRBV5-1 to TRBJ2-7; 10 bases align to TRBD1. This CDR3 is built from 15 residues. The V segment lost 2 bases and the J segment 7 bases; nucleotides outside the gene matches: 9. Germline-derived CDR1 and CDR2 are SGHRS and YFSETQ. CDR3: CASSLDQTGGREQYF. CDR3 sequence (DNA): TGCGCCAGCAGCTTAGATCAGACAGGGGGCCGAGAGCAGTACTTC.

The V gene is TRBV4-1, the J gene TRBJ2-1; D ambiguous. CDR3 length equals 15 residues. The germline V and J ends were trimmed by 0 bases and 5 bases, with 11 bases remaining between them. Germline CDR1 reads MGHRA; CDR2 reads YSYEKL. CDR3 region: CASSQDGLTHNEQFF. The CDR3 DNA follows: TGCGCCAGCAGCCAAGATGGTCTGACCCACAATGAGCAGTTCTTC.

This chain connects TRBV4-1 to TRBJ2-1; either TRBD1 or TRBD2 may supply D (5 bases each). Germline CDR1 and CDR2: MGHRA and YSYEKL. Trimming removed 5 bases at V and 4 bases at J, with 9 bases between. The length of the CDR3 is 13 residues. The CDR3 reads CASSGTVYNEQFF. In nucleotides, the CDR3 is TGCGCCAGCAGCGGGACCGTGTACAATGAGCAGTTCTTC.

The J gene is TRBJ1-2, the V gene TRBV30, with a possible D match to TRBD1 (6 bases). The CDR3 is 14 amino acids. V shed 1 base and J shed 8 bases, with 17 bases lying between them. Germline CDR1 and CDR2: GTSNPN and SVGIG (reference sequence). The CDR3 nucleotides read TGTGCCTGGAGTGGGGGGGCCCTTCAAAGGGGCTACACCTTC. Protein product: CAWSGGALQRGYTF.

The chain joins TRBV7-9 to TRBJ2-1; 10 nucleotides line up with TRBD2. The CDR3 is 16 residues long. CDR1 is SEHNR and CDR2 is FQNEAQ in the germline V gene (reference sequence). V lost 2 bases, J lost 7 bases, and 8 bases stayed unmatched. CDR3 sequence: CASSLYPSGSDNEQFF. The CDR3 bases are TGTGCCAGCAGCTTATATCCTAGCGGGAGTGATAATGAGCAGTTCTTC.

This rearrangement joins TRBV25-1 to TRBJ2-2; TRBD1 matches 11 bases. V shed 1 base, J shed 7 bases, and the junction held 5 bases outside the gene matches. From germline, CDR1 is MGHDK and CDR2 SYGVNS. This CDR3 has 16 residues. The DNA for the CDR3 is TGTGCCAGCAGTGAATCGGACAGGGGGCATATCGGGGAGCTGTTTTTT. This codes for CASSESDRGHIGELFF. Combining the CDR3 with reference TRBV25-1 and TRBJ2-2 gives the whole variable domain EADIYQTPRYLVIGTGKKITLECSQTMGHDKMYWYQQDPGMELHLIHYSYGVNSTEKGDLSSESTVSRIRTEHFPLTLESARPSHTSQYLCASSESDRGHIGELFFGEGSRLTVL.

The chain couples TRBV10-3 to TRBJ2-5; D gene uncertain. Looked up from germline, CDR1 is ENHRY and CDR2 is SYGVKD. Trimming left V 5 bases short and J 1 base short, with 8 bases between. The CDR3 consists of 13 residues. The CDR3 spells CAISLGSQETQYF. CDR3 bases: TGTGCCATCAGTTTGGGCAGCCAAGAGACCCAGTACTTC.

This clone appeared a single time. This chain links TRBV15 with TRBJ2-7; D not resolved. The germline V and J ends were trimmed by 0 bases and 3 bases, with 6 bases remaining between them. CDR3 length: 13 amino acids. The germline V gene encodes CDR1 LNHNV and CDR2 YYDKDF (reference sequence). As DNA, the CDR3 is TGTGCCACCAGCAGAGATCGGCACTACGAGCAGTACTTC. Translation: CATSRDRHYEQYF.

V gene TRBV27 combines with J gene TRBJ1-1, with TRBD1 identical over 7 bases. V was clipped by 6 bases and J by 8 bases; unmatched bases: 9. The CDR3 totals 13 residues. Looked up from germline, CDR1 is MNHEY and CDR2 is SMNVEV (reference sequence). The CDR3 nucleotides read TGTGCCAGCAGGGGGGTGGAGGGGGCCGAAGCTTTCTTT. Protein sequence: CASRGVEGAEAFF.

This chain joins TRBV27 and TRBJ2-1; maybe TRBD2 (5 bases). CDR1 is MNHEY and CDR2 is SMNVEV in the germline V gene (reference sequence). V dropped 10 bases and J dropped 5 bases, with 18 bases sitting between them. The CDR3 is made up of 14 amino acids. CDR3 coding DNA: TGTGCCAACCTGGATACTATGAGGGACAATGAGCAGTTCTTC. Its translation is CANLDTMRDNEQFF.

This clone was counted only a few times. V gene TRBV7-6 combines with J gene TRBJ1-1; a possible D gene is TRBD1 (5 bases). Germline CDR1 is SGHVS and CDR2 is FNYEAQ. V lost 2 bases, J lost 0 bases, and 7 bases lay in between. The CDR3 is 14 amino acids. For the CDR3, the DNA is TGTGCCAGCAGCTTACCGACAGTGAACACTGAAGCTTTCTTT. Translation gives CASSLPTVNTEAFF.

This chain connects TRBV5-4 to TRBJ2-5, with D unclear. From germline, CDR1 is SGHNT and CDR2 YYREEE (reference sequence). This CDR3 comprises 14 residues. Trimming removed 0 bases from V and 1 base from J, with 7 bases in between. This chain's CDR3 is CASSLGQAQETQYF. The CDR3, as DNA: TGTGCCAGCAGCTTGGGCCAGGCCCAAGAGACCCAGTACTTC.

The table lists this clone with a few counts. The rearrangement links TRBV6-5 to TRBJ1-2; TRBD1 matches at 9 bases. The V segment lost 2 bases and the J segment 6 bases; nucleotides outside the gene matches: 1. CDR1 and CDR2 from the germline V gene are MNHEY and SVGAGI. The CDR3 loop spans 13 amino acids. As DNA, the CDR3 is TGTGCCAGCAGTTACGGGACAGGGAATGGCTACACCTTC. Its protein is CASSYGTGNGYTF.

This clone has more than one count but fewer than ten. Here the CDR3 reads CASTGATDEQFF. The CDR3 DNA reads TGTGCCAGCACGGGGGCAACGGATGAGCAGTTCTTC. J is TRBJ2-1 and V is TRBV28; either TRBD1 or TRBD2 may fit D (6 bases each). Germline V lookup: CDR1 MDHEN, CDR2 SYDVKM. The V end was cut by 7 bases, the J end by 8 bases, with 12 bases between. The CDR3 totals 12 residues.

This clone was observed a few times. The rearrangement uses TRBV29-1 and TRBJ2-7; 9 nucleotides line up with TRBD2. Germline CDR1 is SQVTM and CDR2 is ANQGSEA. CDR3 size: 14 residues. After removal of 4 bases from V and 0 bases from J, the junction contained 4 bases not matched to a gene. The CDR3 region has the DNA TGCAGCGTTGGCGGGAGGGCGGGCTCCTACGAGCAGTACTTC. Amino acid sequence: CSVGGRAGSYEQYF.

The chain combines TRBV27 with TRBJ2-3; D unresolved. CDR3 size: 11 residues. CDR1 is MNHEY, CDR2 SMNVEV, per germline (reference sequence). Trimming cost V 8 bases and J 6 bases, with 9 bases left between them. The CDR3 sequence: CASQRADTQYF. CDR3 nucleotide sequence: TGTGCCAGCCAACGAGCGGATACGCAGTATTTT.

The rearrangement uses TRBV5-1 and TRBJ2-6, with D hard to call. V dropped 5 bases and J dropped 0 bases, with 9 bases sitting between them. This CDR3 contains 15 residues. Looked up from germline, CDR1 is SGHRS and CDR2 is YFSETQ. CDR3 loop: CASSFGNSGANVLTF. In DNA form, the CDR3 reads TGCGCCAGCAGTTTTGGGAACTCTGGGGCCAACGTCCTGACTTTC.

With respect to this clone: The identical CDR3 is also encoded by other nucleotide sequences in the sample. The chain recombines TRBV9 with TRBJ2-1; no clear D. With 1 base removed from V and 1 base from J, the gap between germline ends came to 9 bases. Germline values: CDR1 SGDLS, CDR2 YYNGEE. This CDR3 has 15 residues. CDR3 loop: CASSVSSESYNEQFF. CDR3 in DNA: TGTGCCAGCAGCGTATCTTCGGAATCCTACAATGAGCAGTTCTTC.

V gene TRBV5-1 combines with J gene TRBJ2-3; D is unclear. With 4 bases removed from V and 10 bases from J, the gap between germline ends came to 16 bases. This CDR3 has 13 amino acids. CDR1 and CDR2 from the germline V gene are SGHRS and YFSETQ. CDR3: CASSVDTLDPQYF. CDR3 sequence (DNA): TGCGCCAGCAGCGTAGACACTCTGGATCCGCAGTATTTT.

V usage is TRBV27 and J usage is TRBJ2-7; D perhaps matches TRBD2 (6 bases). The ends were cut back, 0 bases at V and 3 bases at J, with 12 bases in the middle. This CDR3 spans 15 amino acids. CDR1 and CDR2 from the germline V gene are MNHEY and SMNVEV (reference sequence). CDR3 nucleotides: TGTGCCAGCAGTTTATCAGGGACTTCTATCTACGAGCAGTACTTC. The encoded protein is CASSLSGTSIYEQYF.

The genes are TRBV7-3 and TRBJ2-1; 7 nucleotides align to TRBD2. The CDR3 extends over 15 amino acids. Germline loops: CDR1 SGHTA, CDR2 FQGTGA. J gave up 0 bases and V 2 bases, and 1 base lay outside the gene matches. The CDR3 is CASSLRGSSYNEQFF. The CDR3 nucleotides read TGTGCCAGCAGCTTACGCGGGAGCTCCTACAATGAGCAGTTCTTC.

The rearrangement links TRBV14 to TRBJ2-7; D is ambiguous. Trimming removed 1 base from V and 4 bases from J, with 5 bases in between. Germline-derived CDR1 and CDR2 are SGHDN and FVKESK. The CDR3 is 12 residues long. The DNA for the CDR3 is TGTGCCAGCAGCCAAGCCGGGTACGAGCAGTACTTC. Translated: CASSQAGYEQYF.